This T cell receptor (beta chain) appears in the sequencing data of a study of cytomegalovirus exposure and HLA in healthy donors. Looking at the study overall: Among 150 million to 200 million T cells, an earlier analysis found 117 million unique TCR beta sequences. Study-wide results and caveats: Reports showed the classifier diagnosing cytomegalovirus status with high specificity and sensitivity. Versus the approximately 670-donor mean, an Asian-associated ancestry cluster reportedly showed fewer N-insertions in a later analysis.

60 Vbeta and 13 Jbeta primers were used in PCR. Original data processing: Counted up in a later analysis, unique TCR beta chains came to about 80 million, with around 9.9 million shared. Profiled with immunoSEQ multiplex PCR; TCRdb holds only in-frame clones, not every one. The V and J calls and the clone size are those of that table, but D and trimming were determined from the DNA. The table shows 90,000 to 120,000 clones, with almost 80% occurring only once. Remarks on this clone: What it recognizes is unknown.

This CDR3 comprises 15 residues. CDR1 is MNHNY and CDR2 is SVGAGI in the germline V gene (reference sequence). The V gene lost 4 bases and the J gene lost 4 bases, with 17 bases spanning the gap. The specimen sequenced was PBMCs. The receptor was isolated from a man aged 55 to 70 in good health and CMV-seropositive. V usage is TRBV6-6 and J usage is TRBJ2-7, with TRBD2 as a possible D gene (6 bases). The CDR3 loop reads CASSFRPGGTYEQYF. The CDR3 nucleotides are TGTGCCAGCAGTTTTAGACCCGGCGGGACGTACGAGCAGTACTTC.